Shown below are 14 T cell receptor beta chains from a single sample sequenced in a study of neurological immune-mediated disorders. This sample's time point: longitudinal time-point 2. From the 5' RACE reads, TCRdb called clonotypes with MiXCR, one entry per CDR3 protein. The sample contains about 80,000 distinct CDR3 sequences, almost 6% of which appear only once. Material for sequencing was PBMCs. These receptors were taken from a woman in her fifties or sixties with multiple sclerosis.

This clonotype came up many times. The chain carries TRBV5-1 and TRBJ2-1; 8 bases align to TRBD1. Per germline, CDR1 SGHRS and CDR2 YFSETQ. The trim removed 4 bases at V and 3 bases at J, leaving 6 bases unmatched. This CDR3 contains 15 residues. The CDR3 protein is CASSPGQGLYNEQFF. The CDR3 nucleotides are TGCGCCAGCAGCCCTGGACAGGGTCTCTACAATGAGCAGTTCTTC.

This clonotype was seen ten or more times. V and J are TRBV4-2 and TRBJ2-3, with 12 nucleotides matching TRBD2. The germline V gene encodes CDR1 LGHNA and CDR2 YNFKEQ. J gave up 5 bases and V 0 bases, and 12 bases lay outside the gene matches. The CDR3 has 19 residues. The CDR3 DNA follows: TGTGCCAGCAGCCAAGATCCCCCTAGCGGGGGGGCCGGGATAGATACGCAGTATTTT. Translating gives CASSQDPPSGGAGIDTQYF.

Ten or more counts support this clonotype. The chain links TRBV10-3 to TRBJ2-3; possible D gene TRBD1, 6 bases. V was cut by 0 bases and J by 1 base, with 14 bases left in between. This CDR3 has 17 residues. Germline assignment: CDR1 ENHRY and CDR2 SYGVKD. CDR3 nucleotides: TGTGCCATCAGTGAGTCGAAGAGGGCAGGGGGCACAGATACGCAGTATTTT. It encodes CAISESKRAGGTDTQYF.

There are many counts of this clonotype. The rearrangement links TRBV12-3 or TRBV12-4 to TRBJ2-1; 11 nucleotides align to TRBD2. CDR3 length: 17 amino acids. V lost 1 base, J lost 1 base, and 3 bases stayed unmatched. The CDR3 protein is CASSLVASGGSYNEQFF. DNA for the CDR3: TGTGCCAGCAGTTTAGTCGCTAGCGGGGGGTCCTACAATGAGCAGTTCTTC.

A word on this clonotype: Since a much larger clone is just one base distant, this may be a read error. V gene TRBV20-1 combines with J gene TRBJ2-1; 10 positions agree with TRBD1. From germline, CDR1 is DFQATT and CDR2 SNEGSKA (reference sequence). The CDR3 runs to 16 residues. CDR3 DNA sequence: TGCAGTGCTAGGGAATCGGACAGGGGGAGGTACAATGAGCAGTTATTC. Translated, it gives CSARESDRGRYNEQLF.

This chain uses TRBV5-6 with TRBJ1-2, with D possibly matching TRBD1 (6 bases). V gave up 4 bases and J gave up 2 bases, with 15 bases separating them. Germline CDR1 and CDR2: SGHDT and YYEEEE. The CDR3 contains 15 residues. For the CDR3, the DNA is TGTGCCAGCAGCACGGACAGAATAATAAACTATGGCTACACCTTC. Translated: CASSTDRIINYGYTF. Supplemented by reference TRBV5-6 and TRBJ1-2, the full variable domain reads DAGVTQSPTHLIKTRGQQVTLRCSPKSGHDTVSWYQQALGQGPQFIFQYYEEEERQRGNFPDRFSGHQFPNYSSELNVNALLLGDSALYLCASSTDRIINYGYTFGSGTRLTVV.

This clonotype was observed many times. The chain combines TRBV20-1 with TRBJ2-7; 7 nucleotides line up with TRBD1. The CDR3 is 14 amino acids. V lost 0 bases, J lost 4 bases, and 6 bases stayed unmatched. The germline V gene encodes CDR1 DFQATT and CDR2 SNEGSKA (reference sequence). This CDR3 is CSARDPARGYEQYF. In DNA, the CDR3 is TGCAGTGCTAGAGATCCTGCCAGGGGGTACGAGCAGTACTTC.

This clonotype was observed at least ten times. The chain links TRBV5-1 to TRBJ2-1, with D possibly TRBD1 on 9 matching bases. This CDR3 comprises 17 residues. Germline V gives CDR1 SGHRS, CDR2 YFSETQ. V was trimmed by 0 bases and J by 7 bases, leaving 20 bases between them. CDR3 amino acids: CASSLVAGQGSRNEQFF. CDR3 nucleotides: TGCGCCAGCAGCTTGGTAGCGGGACAGGGATCTCGGAATGAGCAGTTCTTC.

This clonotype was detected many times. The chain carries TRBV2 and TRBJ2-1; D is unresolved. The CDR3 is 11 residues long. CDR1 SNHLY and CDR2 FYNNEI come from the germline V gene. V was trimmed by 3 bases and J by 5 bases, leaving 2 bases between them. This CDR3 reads CASSENNEQFF. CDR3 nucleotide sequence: TGTGCCAGCAGTGAGAACAATGAGCAGTTCTTC.

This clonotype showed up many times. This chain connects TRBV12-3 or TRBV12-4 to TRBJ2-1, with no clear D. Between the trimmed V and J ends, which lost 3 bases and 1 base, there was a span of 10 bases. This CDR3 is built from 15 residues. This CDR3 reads CASSFTSQSYNEQFF. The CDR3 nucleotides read TGTGCCAGCAGTTTTACGTCGCAATCCTACAATGAGCAGTTCTTC.

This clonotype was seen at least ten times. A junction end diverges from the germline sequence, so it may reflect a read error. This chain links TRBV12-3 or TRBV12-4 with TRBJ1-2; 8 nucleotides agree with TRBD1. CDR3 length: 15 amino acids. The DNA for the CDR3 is TGTGCCAGCAGATTAGGACAGGGTTTTAACTATGGCTACACCTTC. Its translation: CASRLGQGFNYGYTF.

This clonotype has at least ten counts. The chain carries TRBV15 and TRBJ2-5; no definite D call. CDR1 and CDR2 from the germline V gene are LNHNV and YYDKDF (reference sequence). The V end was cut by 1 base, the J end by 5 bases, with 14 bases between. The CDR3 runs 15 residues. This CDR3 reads CATSRGSTPEETQYF. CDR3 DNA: TGTGCCACCAGCAGAGGGTCAACTCCCGAGGAGACCCAGTACTTC.

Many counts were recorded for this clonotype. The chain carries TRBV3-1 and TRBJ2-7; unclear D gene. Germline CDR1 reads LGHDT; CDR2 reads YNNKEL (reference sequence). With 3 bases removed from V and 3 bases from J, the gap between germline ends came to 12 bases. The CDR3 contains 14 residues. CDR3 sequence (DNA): TGTGCCAGCAGCCAGTTGGGGTCGTTCTACGAGCAGTACTTC. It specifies CASSQLGSFYEQYF.

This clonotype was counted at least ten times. CDR3 DNA sequence: TGCGCCAGCAGCCCGGGACTAGCATCGGAGACCCAGTACTTC. Translating it yields CASSPGLASETQYF. J is TRBJ2-5 and V is TRBV5-1; TRBD2 aligns across 9 bases. Germline CDR1 and CDR2: SGHRS and YFSETQ. After removal of 4 bases from V and 5 bases from J, the junction contained 6 bases not matched to a gene. CDR3 length: 14 amino acids.